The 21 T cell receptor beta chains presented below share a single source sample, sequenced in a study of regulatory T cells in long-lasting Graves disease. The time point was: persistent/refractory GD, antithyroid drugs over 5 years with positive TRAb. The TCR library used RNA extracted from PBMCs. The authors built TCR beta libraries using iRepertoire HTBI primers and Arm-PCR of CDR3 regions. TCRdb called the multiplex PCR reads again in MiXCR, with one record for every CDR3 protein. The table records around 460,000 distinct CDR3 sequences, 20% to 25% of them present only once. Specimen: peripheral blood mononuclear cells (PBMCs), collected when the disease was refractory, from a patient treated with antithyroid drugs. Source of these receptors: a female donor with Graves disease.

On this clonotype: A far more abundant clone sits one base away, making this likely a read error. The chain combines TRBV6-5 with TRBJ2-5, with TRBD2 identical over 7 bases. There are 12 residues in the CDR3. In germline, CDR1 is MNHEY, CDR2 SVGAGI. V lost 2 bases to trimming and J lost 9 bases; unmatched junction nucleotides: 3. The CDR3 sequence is CASSYGGEAQYF. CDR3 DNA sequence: TGTGCCAGCAGTTACGGGGGGGAGGCCCAGTACTTC.

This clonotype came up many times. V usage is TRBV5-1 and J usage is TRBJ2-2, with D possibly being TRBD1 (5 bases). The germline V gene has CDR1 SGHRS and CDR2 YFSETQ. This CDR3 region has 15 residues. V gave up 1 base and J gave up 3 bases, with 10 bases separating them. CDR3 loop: CASSLSRADTGELFF. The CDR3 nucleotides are TGCGCCAGCAGCTTGTCCAGGGCAGACACCGGGGAGCTGTTTTTT.

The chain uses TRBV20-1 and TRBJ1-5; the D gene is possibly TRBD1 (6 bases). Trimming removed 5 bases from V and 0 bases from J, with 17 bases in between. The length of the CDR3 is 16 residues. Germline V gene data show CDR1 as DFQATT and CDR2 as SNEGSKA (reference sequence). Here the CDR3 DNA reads TGCAGTGCTCATTCGACAGGAGCTTATAGCAATCAGCCCCAGCATTTT. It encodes CSAHSTGAYSNQPQHF.

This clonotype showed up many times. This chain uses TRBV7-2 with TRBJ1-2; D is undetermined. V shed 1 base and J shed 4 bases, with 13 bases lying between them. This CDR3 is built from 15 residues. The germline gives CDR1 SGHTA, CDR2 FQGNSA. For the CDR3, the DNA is TGTGCCAGCAGCTTAGGTGGCCAGCCGTCCTATGGCTACACCTTC. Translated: CASSLGGQPSYGYTF.

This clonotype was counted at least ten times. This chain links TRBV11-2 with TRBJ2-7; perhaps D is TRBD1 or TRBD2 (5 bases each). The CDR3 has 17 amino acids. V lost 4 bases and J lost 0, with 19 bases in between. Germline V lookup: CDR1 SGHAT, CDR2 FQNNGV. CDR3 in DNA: TGTGCCAGCAGCTCCCCCGTGGGACGGGGCATCTCCTACGAGCAGTACTTC. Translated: CASSSPVGRGISYEQYF.

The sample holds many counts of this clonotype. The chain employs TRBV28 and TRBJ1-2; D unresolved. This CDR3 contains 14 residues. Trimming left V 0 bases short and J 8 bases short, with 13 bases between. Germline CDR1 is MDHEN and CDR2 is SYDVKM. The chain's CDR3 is CASSLWQHTLGYTF. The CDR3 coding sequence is TGTGCCAGCAGTTTATGGCAGCATACCCTCGGCTACACCTTC.

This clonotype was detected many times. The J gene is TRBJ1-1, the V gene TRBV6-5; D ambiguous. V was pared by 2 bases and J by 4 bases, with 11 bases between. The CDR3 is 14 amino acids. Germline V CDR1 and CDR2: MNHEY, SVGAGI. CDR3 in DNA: TGTGCCAGCAGTTACGGCGGGGAAGTCACTGAAGCTTTCTTT. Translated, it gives CASSYGGEVTEAFF.

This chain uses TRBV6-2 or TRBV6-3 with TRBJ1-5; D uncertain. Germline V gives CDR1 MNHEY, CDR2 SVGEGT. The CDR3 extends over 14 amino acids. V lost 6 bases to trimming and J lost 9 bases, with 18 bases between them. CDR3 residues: CASRLESGSGPQHF. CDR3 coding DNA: TGTGCCAGCAGATTAGAGTCAGGCTCGGGGCCCCAGCATTTT.

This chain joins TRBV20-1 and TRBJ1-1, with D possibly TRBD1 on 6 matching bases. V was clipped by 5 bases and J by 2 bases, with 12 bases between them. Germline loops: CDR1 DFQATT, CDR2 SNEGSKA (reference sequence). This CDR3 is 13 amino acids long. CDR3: CSAEEGGNTEAFF. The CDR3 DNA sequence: TGCAGTGCTGAGGAGGGGGGCAACACTGAAGCTTTCTTT.

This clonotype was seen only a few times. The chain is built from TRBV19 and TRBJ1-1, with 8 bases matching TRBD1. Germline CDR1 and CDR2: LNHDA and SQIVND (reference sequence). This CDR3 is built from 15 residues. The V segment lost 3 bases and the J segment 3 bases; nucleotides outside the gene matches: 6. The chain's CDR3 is CASSIGGQGHTEAFF. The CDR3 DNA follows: TGTGCCAGTAGTATTGGAGGACAGGGACACACTGAAGCTTTCTTT. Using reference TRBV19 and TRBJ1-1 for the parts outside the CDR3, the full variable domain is DGGITQSPKYLFRKEGQNVTLSCEQNLNHDAMYWYRQDPGQGLRLIYYSQIVNDFQKGDIAEGYSVSREKKESFPLTVTSAQKNPTAFYLCASSIGGQGHTEAFFGQGTRLTVV.

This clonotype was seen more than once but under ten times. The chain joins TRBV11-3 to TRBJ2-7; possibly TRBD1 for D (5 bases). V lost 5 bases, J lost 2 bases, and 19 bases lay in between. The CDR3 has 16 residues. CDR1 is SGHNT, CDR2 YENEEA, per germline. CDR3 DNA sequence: TGTGCCAGCAGCCGAACGAAAGGGGCGATACCCTACGAGCAGTACTTC. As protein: CASSRTKGAIPYEQYF.

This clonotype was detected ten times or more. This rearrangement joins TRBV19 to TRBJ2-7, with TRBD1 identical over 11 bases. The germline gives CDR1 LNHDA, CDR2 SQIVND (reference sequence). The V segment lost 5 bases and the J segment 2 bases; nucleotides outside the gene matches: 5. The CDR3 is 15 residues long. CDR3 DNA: TGTGCCAGTAGTGTCGGGACAGGGGGAACCTACGAGCAGTACTTC. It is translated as CASSVGTGGTYEQYF. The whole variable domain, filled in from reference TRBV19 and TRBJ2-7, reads DGGITQSPKYLFRKEGQNVTLSCEQNLNHDAMYWYRQDPGQGLRLIYYSQIVNDFQKGDIAEGYSVSREKKESFPLTVTSAQKNPTAFYLCASSVGTGGTYEQYFGPGTRLTVT.

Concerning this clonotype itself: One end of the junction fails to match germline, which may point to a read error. DNA of the CDR3: TGTGCCAGCAGTACCAACCTCGGAATGGGAATTTTC. Protein: CASSTNLGMGIF. The rearrangement uses TRBV12-3 or TRBV12-4 and TRBJ2-7; no firm D call. CDR3 size: 12 residues.

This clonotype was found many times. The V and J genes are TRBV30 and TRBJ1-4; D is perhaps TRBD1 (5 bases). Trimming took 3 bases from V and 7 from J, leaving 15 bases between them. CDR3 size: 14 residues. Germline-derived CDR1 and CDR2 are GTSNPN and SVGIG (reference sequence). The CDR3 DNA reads TGTGCCTGGAGGCGAAAGGTTAGGGGTGAAAAACTGTTTTTT. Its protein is CAWRRKVRGEKLFF.

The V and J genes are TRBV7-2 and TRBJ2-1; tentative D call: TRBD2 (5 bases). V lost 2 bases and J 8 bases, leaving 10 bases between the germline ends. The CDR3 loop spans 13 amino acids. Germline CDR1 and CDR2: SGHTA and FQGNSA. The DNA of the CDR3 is TGTGCCAGCAGCTTAAGTTCGGGGTATGAGCAGTTCTTC. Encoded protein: CASSLSSGYEQFF.

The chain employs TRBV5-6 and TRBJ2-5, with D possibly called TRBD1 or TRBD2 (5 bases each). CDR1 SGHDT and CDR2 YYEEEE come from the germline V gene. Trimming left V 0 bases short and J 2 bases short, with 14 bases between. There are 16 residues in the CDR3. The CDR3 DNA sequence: TGTGCCAGCAGCTTGGTGGGGAAGAGGGGACAAGAGACCCAGTACTTC. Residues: CASSLVGKRGQETQYF. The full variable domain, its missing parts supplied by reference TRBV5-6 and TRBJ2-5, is DAGVTQSPTHLIKTRGQQVTLRCSPKSGHDTVSWYQQALGQGPQFIFQYYEEEERQRGNFPDRFSGHQFPNYSSELNVNALLLGDSALYLCASSLVGKRGQETQYFGPGTRLLVL.

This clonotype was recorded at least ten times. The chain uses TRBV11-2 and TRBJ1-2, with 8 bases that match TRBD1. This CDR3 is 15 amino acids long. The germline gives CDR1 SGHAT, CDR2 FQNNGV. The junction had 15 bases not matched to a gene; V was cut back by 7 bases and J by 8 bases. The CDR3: CASNDLRGHRKGYTF. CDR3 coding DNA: TGTGCCAGCAACGATCTCAGGGGGCACCGTAAGGGCTACACCTTC.

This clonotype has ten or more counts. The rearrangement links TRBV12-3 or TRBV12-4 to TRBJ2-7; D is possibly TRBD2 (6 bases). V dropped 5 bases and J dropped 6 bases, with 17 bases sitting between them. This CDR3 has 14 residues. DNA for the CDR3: TGTGCCAGCAGTCCCAGCCGACTAGTTGGCGAGCAGTACTTC. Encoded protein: CASSPSRLVGEQYF.

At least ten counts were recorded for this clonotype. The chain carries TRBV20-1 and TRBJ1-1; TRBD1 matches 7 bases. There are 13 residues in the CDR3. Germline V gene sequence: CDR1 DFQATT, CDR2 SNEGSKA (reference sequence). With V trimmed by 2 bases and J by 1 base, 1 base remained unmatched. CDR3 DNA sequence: TGCAGTGCTAGACGGGACAGGAACACTGAAGCTTTCTTT. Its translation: CSARRDRNTEAFF.

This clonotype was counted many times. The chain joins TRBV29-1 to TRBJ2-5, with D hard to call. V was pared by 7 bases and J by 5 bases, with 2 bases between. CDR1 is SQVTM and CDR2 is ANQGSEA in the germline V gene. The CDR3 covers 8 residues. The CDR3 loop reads CSAETQYF. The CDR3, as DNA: TGCAGCGCCGAGACCCAGTACTTC. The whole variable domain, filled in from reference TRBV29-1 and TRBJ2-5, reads SAVISQKPSRDICQRGTSLTIQCQVDSQVTMMFWYRQQPGQSLTLIATANQGSEATYESGFVIDKFPISRPNLTFSTLTVSNMSPEDSSIYLCSAETQYFGPGTRLLVL.

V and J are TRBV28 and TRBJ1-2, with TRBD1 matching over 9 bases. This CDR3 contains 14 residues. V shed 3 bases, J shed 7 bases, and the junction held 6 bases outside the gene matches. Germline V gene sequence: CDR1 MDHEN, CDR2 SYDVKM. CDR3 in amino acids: CASSFRQGGGGYTF. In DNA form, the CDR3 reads TGTGCCAGCAGTTTTCGACAGGGGGGCGGTGGCTACACCTTC.